One and the same sample provided the 31 T cell receptor beta chains below, sequenced in a study of T cell changes during pregnancy in multiple sclerosis. Generated by immunoSEQ multiplex PCR, the TCRdb table keeps only in-frame clones and is missing some. The sample contains around 36,000 clones, about 91% of which appear only once. The material was CD8+ T cells from peripheral blood mononuclear cells, obtained before pregnancy. Receptors were obtained from a female donor with multiple sclerosis, enrolled in a pregnancy study.

The chain uses TRBV28 and TRBJ2-7; D unresolved. The CDR3 covers 12 residues. Per germline, CDR1 MDHEN and CDR2 SYDVKM. Trimming took 7 bases from V and 1 from J, leaving 8 bases between them. CDR3 protein: CASNIGSYEQYF. Here the CDR3 DNA reads TGTGCCAGCAACATCGGGTCCTACGAGCAGTACTTC.

This sequence joins TRBV28 and TRBJ2-2; 9 positions match TRBD1. Losses at the gene ends were 4 bases for V and 2 bases for J; bases not matched to a gene: 8. Germline values: CDR1 MDHEN, CDR2 SYDVKM. The CDR3 consists of 17 residues. The CDR3 region has the DNA TGTGCCAGCAGTTCCCCGACAGGGGGTCCCAACACCGGGGAGCTGTTTTTT. Its translation is CASSSPTGGPNTGELFF.

On this clone itself: The identical CDR3 is also encoded by other nucleotide sequences in the sample. The chain employs TRBV27 and TRBJ2-7; a weak D match, TRBD2 (5 bases). CDR3 size: 13 residues. V was clipped by 0 bases and J by 3 bases, with 6 bases between them. Per the germline V gene, CDR1 is MNHEY and CDR2 is SMNVEV (reference sequence). The DNA for the CDR3 is TGTGCCAGCAGTTTATCCGCGGGCTACGAGCAGTACTTC. This codes for CASSLSAGYEQYF.

The chain has TRBV27 and TRBJ2-7; 7 bases align to TRBD1. Germline CDR1 reads MNHEY; CDR2 reads SMNVEV (reference sequence). J was trimmed by 0 bases and V by 0 bases; bases with no gene match: 5. CDR3 length: 16 amino acids. This CDR3 is CASSLSQGDSSYEQYF. CDR3 DNA sequence: TGTGCCAGCAGTTTATCCCAGGGGGACAGCTCCTACGAGCAGTACTTC.

The CDR3 sequence is CASSTGSSYEQYF. The CDR3 DNA reads as TGTGCCAGCAGCACTGGTAGCTCCTACGAGCAGTACTTC. The chain couples TRBV14 to TRBJ2-7; no firm D call. Deletions cut 5 bases from V and 0 bases from J, with 8 bases between. Looked up from germline, CDR1 is SGHDN and CDR2 is FVKESK. The CDR3 has 13 amino acids.

This chain connects TRBV29-1 to TRBJ2-1, with 9 bases aligning to TRBD1. The germline V gene encodes CDR1 SQVTM and CDR2 ANQGSEA. This CDR3 has 13 residues. Trimming at V came to 7 bases and at J to 10 bases, leaving 11 bases not matched to a gene. The CDR3 protein is CSASDRGTREQFF. CDR3 DNA: TGCAGCGCCTCGGACAGGGGCACAAGGGAGCAGTTCTTC.

V and J are TRBV11-3 and TRBJ2-5, with 7 bases aligning to TRBD2. The V gene's germline CDR1 is SGHNT and CDR2 YENEEA. With 5 bases clipped from V and 5 bases from J, the junction kept 14 bases outside the gene matches. The CDR3 totals 16 residues. CDR3 nucleotides: TGTGCCAGCAGCCCGAGGGGCACTAGCGATACGGAGACCCAGTACTTC. Translation gives CASSPRGTSDTETQYF.

This clone is a singleton in its sample. The V and J genes are TRBV2 and TRBJ1-2; 10 bases agree with TRBD1. Trimming removed 2 bases from V and 6 bases from J; junction bases left unmatched: 3. The CDR3 spans 14 residues. Per the germline V gene, CDR1 is SNHLY and CDR2 is FYNNEI. The DNA of the CDR3 is TGTGCCAGCAGTGAAAGGGGGACAGGGGATGGCTACACCTTC. It codes for CASSERGTGDGYTF.

The V gene is TRBV28, the J gene TRBJ2-5, with D tentatively TRBD2 (6 bases). Germline CDR1 is MDHEN and CDR2 is SYDVKM. The CDR3 runs 13 residues. V was shortened by 7 bases and J by 4 bases, with 13 bases between the two germline ends. The CDR3: CASTQVGGETQYF. In DNA form, the CDR3 reads TGTGCCAGCACCCAGGTGGGGGGAGAGACCCAGTACTTC.

The chain combines TRBV27 with TRBJ1-1; a possible D gene is TRBD1 (6 bases). The germline V and J ends were trimmed by 7 bases and 1 base, with 10 bases remaining between them. CDR3 length equals 13 residues. From germline, CDR1 is MNHEY and CDR2 SMNVEV (reference sequence). The CDR3 protein is CASTRTANTEAFF. CDR3 bases: TGTGCCAGCACCCGGACAGCGAACACTGAAGCTTTCTTT.

The chain joins TRBV2 to TRBJ2-1; TRBD1 might be the D (5 bases). This CDR3 has 11 residues. Germline lookup yields CDR1 SNHLY and CDR2 FYNNEI. Trimming removed 4 bases from V and 12 bases from J, with 10 bases in between. In DNA form, the CDR3 reads TGTGCCAGCAGTGGTGACAGAAGGCAGTTCTTC. This sequence encodes CASSGDRRQFF.

The V gene is TRBV14, the J gene TRBJ2-7; 10 bases line up with TRBD2. CDR1 and CDR2 from the germline V gene are SGHDN and FVKESK. V was clipped by 0 bases and J by 4 bases; unmatched bases: 21. CDR3 length: 21 residues. The CDR3 loop reads CASSQEVIGSGRKSVRYEQYF. The CDR3 DNA reads TGTGCCAGCAGCCAAGAAGTAATAGGTAGCGGGAGGAAAAGCGTTCGGTACGAGCAGTACTTC.

The rearrangement links TRBV7-9 to TRBJ1-4, with D perhaps matching TRBD1 (5 bases). With 8 bases removed from V and 4 bases from J, the gap between germline ends came to 11 bases. Per the germline V gene, CDR1 is SEHNR and CDR2 is FQNEAQ (reference sequence). This CDR3 spans 13 amino acids. The CDR3 sequence is CASDGGDNEKLFF. The CDR3 DNA reads as TGTGCCAGCGACGGGGGGGATAATGAAAAACTGTTTTTT. Variable domain in full (rest from reference TRBV7-9 and TRBJ1-4): DTGVSQNPRHKITKRGQNVTFRCDPISEHNRLYWYRQTLGQGPEFLTYFQNEAQLEKSRLLSDRFSAERPKGSFSTLEIQRTEQGDSAMYLCASDGGDNEKLFFGSGTQLSVL.

The chain has TRBV2 and TRBJ2-7; TRBD1 agrees at 9 bases. Trimming removed 4 bases from V and 1 base from J; junction bases left unmatched: 5. The length of the CDR3 is 15 residues. Germline V gene data show CDR1 as SNHLY and CDR2 as FYNNEI. Here the CDR3 reads CASSGPGTGSYEQYF. CDR3 nucleotide sequence: TGTGCCAGCAGTGGTCCCGGGACAGGGTCCTACGAGCAGTACTTC. The full variable domain, in which reference TRBV2 and TRBJ2-7 provide the parts outside the CDR3, is EPEVTQTPSHQVTQMGQEVILRCVPISNHLYFYWYRQILGQKVEFLVSFYNNEISEKSEIFDDQFSVERPDGSNFTLKIRSTKLEDSAMYFCASSGPGTGSYEQYFGPGTRLTVT.

The chain has TRBV6-5 and TRBJ1-1; maybe TRBD1 (6 bases). The CDR3 totals 15 residues. Looked up from germline, CDR1 is MNHEY and CDR2 is SVGAGI. V lost 0 bases to trimming and J lost 1 base, with 9 bases between them. The CDR3 is CASSYSTTGNTEAFF. As DNA, the CDR3 is TGTGCCAGCAGTTACTCGACGACAGGGAACACTGAAGCTTTCTTT.

The V call is TRBV5-1, the J call TRBJ1-1, with 9 positions matching TRBD1. There are 14 residues in the CDR3. The V and J ends lost 3 bases and 4 bases, in that order; junction bases with no gene match: 4. Germline lookup yields CDR1 SGHRS and CDR2 YFSETQ. CDR3 bases: TGCGCCAGCAGCTACGACAGGGGGGGCACTGAAGCTTTCTTT. Translated, it gives CASSYDRGGTEAFF.

This chain links TRBV11-2 with TRBJ2-7, with D possibly being TRBD1 (6 bases). This CDR3 region has 15 residues. V lost 6 bases and J 5 bases, leaving 20 bases between the germline ends. The germline gives CDR1 SGHAT, CDR2 FQNNGV. The DNA for the CDR3 is TGTGCCAGCAGTCACGGACAGCGATGGAGTAACGAGCAGTACTTC. It specifies CASSHGQRWSNEQYF.

CDR3 nucleotide sequence: TGTGCCAGCGCATGGCCGTGGGACTTACTCTTCTCCTACAATGAGCAGTTCTTC. It specifies CASAWPWDLLFSYNEQFF. The chain recombines TRBV6-4 with TRBJ2-1; D might be TRBD2 (6 bases). Germline values: CDR1 MRHNA, CDR2 SNTAGT. V dropped 8 bases and J dropped 0 bases, with 23 bases sitting between them. CDR3 length equals 18 residues.

This chain connects TRBV18 to TRBJ2-4; 7 bases fit TRBD2. V lost 6 bases, J lost 0 bases, and 11 bases stayed unmatched. The CDR3 is 17 residues long. From germline, CDR1 is KGHSH and CDR2 LQKENI. The CDR3 DNA is TGTGCCAGCTCCCCTGACACGGGGGGATTAGCCAAAAACATTCAGTACTTC. Protein: CASSPDTGGLAKNIQYF.

The gene calls are TRBV30 and TRBJ2-7, with D hard to call. Germline CDR1 GTSNPN, CDR2 SVGIG (reference sequence). The CDR3 is 14 residues long. With 0 bases removed from V and 0 bases from J, the gap between germline ends came to 9 bases. CDR3 nucleotide sequence: TGTGCCTGGAGTGTAGCCAGGCCCTCCTACGAGCAGTACTTC. Translated: CAWSVARPSYEQYF.

By proportion, this clone is hyperexpanded (1% or more). The V call is TRBV5-1, the J call TRBJ2-1, with 13 bases fitting TRBD2. The germline CDR1 and CDR2 sequences are SGHRS and YFSETQ. V shed 4 bases, J shed 4 bases, and the junction held 2 bases outside the gene matches. This CDR3 is built from 15 residues. The CDR3 sequence: CASSVGLAGYNEQFF. CDR3 sequence (DNA): TGCGCCAGCAGCGTGGGACTAGCGGGATACAATGAGCAGTTCTTC.

V usage is TRBV6-5 and J usage is TRBJ2-7; possible D gene TRBD2, 5 bases. Germline loops: CDR1 MNHEY, CDR2 SVGAGI. This CDR3 comprises 12 residues. The germline V and J ends were trimmed by 6 bases and 4 bases, with 10 bases remaining between them. The CDR3 here is CASSSGEYEQYF. The CDR3 DNA reads as TGTGCCAGCAGCTCCGGGGAGTACGAGCAGTACTTC.

The chain recombines TRBV19 with TRBJ2-7; 10 positions agree with TRBD2. Germline V gene lookup returns CDR1 LNHDA and CDR2 SQIVND (reference sequence). The CDR3 covers 13 residues. V lost 7 bases and J lost 2; bases outside the gene matches: 2. The CDR3 DNA follows: TGTGCCAGTAAACTAGCGGGAACCTACGAGCAGTACTTC. Translating gives CASKLAGTYEQYF.

The V gene is TRBV9, the J gene TRBJ2-3, with D uncertain. The V end was cut by 3 bases, the J end by 0 bases, with 8 bases between. The CDR3 is 14 residues long. Germline V lookup: CDR1 SGDLS, CDR2 YYNGEE. CDR3 sequence: CASSEATSTDTQYF. The CDR3 DNA sequence: TGTGCCAGCAGCGAAGCGACTAGCACAGATACGCAGTATTTT.

The V and J genes are TRBV11-2 and TRBJ1-1, with D maybe TRBD1 (5 bases). This CDR3 is built from 15 residues. Per germline, CDR1 SGHAT and CDR2 FQNNGV. The V end lost 2 bases, the J end lost 5 bases, and 15 bases lay between the germline ends. The DNA of the CDR3 is TGTGCCAGCAGCTTATTAAACTTGGGGCAGACTGAAGCTTTCTTT. Translating gives CASSLLNLGQTEAFF.

This rearrangement joins TRBV6-5 to TRBJ1-2; the D is unclear. Deletions cut 0 bases from V and 0 bases from J, with 5 bases between. Germline V gives CDR1 MNHEY, CDR2 SVGAGI. The CDR3 consists of 14 residues. CDR3 sequence reads: CASSYSAANYGYTF. The CDR3 DNA is TGTGCCAGCAGTTACTCCGCGGCTAACTATGGCTACACCTTC.

V and J are TRBV2 and TRBJ2-7, with 9 bases that match TRBD1. The CDR3 runs to 14 residues. The J segment lost 4 bases and the V segment lost 4 bases, leaving 5 bases of the junction unmatched. Germline loops: CDR1 SNHLY, CDR2 FYNNEI. The CDR3 coding sequence is TGTGCCAGCAGTGGCGGGACAGGGATTTACGAGCAGTACTTC. Amino acids: CASSGGTGIYEQYF.

The V call is TRBV28, the J call TRBJ2-7, with no clear D. V lost 4 bases and J 7 bases, leaving 5 bases between the germline ends. The CDR3 length is 10 residues. Germline-derived CDR1 and CDR2 are MDHEN and SYDVKM. CDR3: CASSSREQYF. Written as DNA, the CDR3 is TGTGCCAGCAGTTCCCGGGAGCAGTACTTC.

J is TRBJ2-7 and V is TRBV29-1, with TRBD2 as a possible D gene (6 bases). The CDR3 covers 15 residues. V was trimmed by 5 bases and J by 7 bases, leaving 24 bases between them. Germline V gene lookup returns CDR1 SQVTM and CDR2 ANQGSEA. CDR3 nucleotide sequence: TGCAGCGTTAACATCGCCGGGACTTCCCGACGAGAGCAGTACTTC. Translating it yields CSVNIAGTSRREQYF.

The chain links TRBV9 to TRBJ2-3, with D tentatively TRBD2 (5 bases). Trimming took 1 base from V and 6 from J, leaving 15 bases between them. The CDR3 is 15 amino acids. Germline V gives CDR1 SGDLS, CDR2 YYNGEE. In DNA form, the CDR3 reads TGTGCCAGCAGCGTATTGAGCGGCAGTAAGGATACGCAGTATTTT. This sequence encodes CASSVLSGSKDTQYF.

V and J are TRBV10-3 and TRBJ2-3, with D possibly TRBD2 on 6 matching bases. This CDR3 contains 16 residues. The germline gives CDR1 ENHRY, CDR2 SYGVKD. Trimming took off 5 bases at V and 4 bases at J, with 19 bases between the two ends. The CDR3 here is CAISTWGDPKADTQYF. DNA of the CDR3: TGTGCCATCAGTACTTGGGGGGATCCTAAGGCAGATACGCAGTATTTT.